This is a list of T cell receptor beta chains from one sample in a study of radiation and T cells in renal cell carcinoma. Libraries were prepared by immunoSEQ multiplex PCR; TCRdb keeps only in-frame clonotypes and omits some of them. The table lists 100,000 to 150,000 clones, roughly 80% of them singletons. The sequencing here drew on blood, taken from a patient whose treatment included radiotherapy and nephrectomy. Receptor source: a woman aged 55-69 years with renal cell carcinoma. The CDR3 runs from the conserved cysteine through the conserved F or W. A D gene is named only where the DNA matches it firmly. Rows may omit the clone size; those that give it use once, few, many or a size class.

-,TRBV9,TRBJ2-1,-,TGTGCCAGCAGAAGTTTATACAATGAGCAGTTCTTC,CASRSLYNEQFF
-,TRBV5-1,TRBJ1-1,few,TGCGCCAGCAGCTTGGACAGGAACACTGAAGCTTTCTTT,CASSLDRNTEAFF
-,TRBV5-1,TRBJ1-1,-,TGCGCCAGCAGCTTGGCCTTTGGACAGAACACTGAAGCTTTCTTT,CASSLAFGQNTEAFF
-,TRBV27,TRBJ2-7,-,TGTGCCAGCAGTTTGAAGGGCTACTCCTACGAGCAGTACTTC,CASSLKGYSYEQYF
-,TRBV19,TRBJ2-7,-,TGTGCCAGTAGGGGCAGGGCAACCTCCTACGAGCAGTACTTC,CASRGRATSYEQYF
-,TRBV7-3,TRBJ2-3,-,TGTGCCAGCAGTCTTTCGGGTGGCCGAGATACGCAGTATTTT,CASSLSGGRDTQYF
-,TRBV27,TRBJ2-7,-,TGTGCCAGCCAGGGTGTCTCCTACGAGCAGTACTTC,CASQGVSYEQYF
-,TRBV29-1,TRBJ1-1,-,TGCAGCGTTGCCAGGGGGAACACTGAAGCTTTCTTT,CSVARGNTEAFF
TRBD1,TRBV5-1,TRBJ1-1,-,TGCGCCAGCAAGGGGACAGGGGGAAGTTGGGCTGAAGCTTTCTTT,CASKGTGGSWAEAFF
TRBD2,TRBV2,TRBJ2-2,few,TGTGCCAGCAGCCCAGACCGACTAGCGGGAGGCTGGGGGACCGGGGAGCTGTTTTTT,CASSPDRLAGGWGTGELFF
-,TRBV19,TRBJ2-2,-,TGTGCCAGTAGAGGCCCAGGGTCCACCGGGGAGCTGTTTTTT,CASRGPGSTGELFF
-,TRBV20-1,TRBJ2-3,-,TGCAGTGAACGGGCAGATACGCAGTATTTT,CSERADTQYF
-,TRBV10-3,TRBJ1-4,-,TGTGCCATAGCCCCACAGGGATCTAATGAAAAACTGTTTTTT,CAIAPQGSNEKLFF
-,TRBV5-1,TRBJ2-5,-,TGCGCCAGCACCTATAGGGCACAATCGTCGGGGCAAGAGACCCAGTACTTC,CASTYRAQSSGQETQYF
-,TRBV5-5,TRBJ2-1,-,TGTGCCAGCAGCTTGGCAGGTAGCCCCTCCTACAATGGTGAGCAGTTCTTC,CASSLAGSPSYNGEQFF
-,TRBV4-1,TRBJ2-3,-,TGCGCCAGCAGCTTAGCGTCTAGCACAGATACGCAGTATTTT,CASSLASSTDTQYF
TRBD2,TRBV10-1,TRBJ2-3,-,TGCGCCAGCAGTGAGGGGTTCGGTGGGCGGGGGGCCAGAGATACGCAGTATTTT,CASSEGFGGRGARDTQYF
-,TRBV7-2,TRBJ1-1,-,TGTGCCAGCAACCAACTTATGAACACTGAAGCTTTCTTT,CASNQLMNTEAFF
-,TRBV29-1,TRBJ1-5,few,TGCAGCGTTGGTGGTGGCAATCAGCCCCAGCATTTT,CSVGGGNQPQHF
TRBD1,TRBV2,TRBJ2-7,-,TGTGCCAGCAGTCCGGGACAGGGGTTCTACGAGCAGTACTTC,CASSPGQGFYEQYF
-,TRBV18,TRBJ2-2,-,TGTGCCAGCTCGGACAGGAACACCGGGGAGCTGTTTTTT,CASSDRNTGELFF
-,TRBV4-2,TRBJ1-2,once,TGTGCCAGCAGCCAAGATTTCCCAGGGGACTATGGCTACACCTTC,CASSQDFPGDYGYTF
TRBD1,TRBV6-6,TRBJ2-7,-,TGTGCCAGCAGTTACGAAGACAGGGTCTACGAGCAGTACTTC,CASSYEDRVYEQYF
-,TRBV14,TRBJ1-6,few,TGTGCCAGCAGCGGACAGCCTAATTCACCCCTCCACTTT,CASSGQPNSPLHF
TRBD1,TRBV6-1,TRBJ1-1,-,TGTGCCAGCAGTGACTTTGCGGGGACAGGGGGCCTGAACACTGAAGCTTTCTTT,CASSDFAGTGGLNTEAFF
TRBD1,TRBV10-2,TRBJ2-7,-,TGCGCCAGCAAGCAGGGGGCACACGAGCAGTACTTC,CASKQGAHEQYF
-,TRBV29-1,TRBJ1-1,many,TGCAGCGTGGGGCCGAGGATTTCGAACACTGAAGCTTTCTTT,CSVGPRISNTEAFF
-,TRBV6-5,TRBJ1-6,many,TGTGCCAGCAGTTACTCGGACAGCAAGGGTTCACCCCTCCACTTT,CASSYSDSKGSPLHF
-,TRBV5-1,TRBJ1-3,few,TGCGCCAGCAGCTTGGCTGGGGGCGCATATGGAAACACCATATATTTT,CASSLAGGAYGNTIYF
TRBD2,TRBV5-8,TRBJ2-2,few,TGTGCCAGCAGCTTGTTCTGGGGACTAGCGGGGAACACCGGGGAGCTGTTTTTT,CASSLFWGLAGNTGELFF
TRBD2,TRBV15,TRBJ2-3,few,TGTGCCACCAGCGGATGGACTAGCGGAAACACAGATACGCAGTATTTT,CATSGWTSGNTDTQYF
TRBD2,TRBV5-8,TRBJ2-1,-,TGTGCCAGCAGCCATAGACTAGCGCGAGGAGAGCAGTTCTTC,CASSHRLARGEQFF
-,TRBV6-5,TRBJ2-7,-,TGTGCCAGCAGTGCGCCCGGGACCGGCATAAAGGAGCAGTACTTC,CASSAPGTGIKEQYF
-,TRBV2,TRBJ1-1,-,TGTGCCAGCAGTGGCGTACAGGCTGCTCGGGACACTGAAGCTTTCTTT,CASSGVQAARDTEAFF
-,TRBV5-5,TRBJ1-3,-,TGTGCCAGCAGCTTGGTGTCGGCTCTTGGAAACACCATATATTTT,CASSLVSALGNTIYF
TRBD2,TRBV7-6,TRBJ2-6,-,TGTGCCAGCAGCTCCACCGGGGGGATAGGGGCCAACGTCCTGACTTTC,CASSSTGGIGANVLTF
-,TRBV7-6,TRBJ2-3,once,TGTGCCAGCAGCTTAGCGGGCAGCCGCACAGATACGCAGTATTTT,CASSLAGSRTDTQYF
TRBD1,TRBV5-8,TRBJ1-4,-,TGTGCCAGCAGCTTGTTCACAGGGGGCACGGAAAAACTGTTTTTT,CASSLFTGGTEKLFF
-,TRBV6-6,TRBJ1-2,-,TGTGCCAGCAGTCCTACAGGGAATCGAGGCTACACCTTC,CASSPTGNRGYTF
TRBD1,TRBV5-4,TRBJ2-7,-,TGTGCCAGCAGCCCGCCGGGACAGGCTTCCTACGAGCAGTACTTC,CASSPPGQASYEQYF
TRBD1,TRBV29-1,TRBJ1-2,-,TGCACTACCGAGGGGGCCCCGGGACGTGGGAACTATGGCTACACCTTC,CTTEGAPGRGNYGYTF
-,TRBV10-2,TRBJ2-1,-,TGCGCCAGCAGCGGAGGTCTGAAGGGTGAGCAGTTCTTC,CASSGGLKGEQFF
-,TRBV6-1,TRBJ1-5,once,TGTGCCAGCAGTCCCCGGGGGAATCAGCCCCAGCATTTT,CASSPRGNQPQHF
-,TRBV19,TRBJ1-2,few,TGTGCCAGTAGAGAAAGGGGTGGCTATGGCTACACCTTC,CASRERGGYGYTF
TRBD1,TRBV11-2,TRBJ2-1,-,TGTGCCAGCAGCTACGCGACAGGGTTGACATACAATGAGCAGTTCTTC,CASSYATGLTYNEQFF
-,TRBV11-2,TRBJ2-5,-,TGTGCCAGCAGCCCCTTGAATCAGGCAGGAGAGACCCAGTACTTC,CASSPLNQAGETQYF
-,TRBV5-6,TRBJ1-6,-,TGTGCCAGCAGCTTGGCGGGGGGGGCCGGATCACCCCTCCACTTT,CASSLAGGAGSPLHF
TRBD1,TRBV7-8,TRBJ1-1,-,TGTGCCAGCAGCATCGTGTTGGGACAGGGGACTCCTGAAGCTTTCTTT,CASSIVLGQGTPEAFF
TRBD1,TRBV9,TRBJ2-2,-,TGTGCCAGCAGCACGGGACAGATCTCGAACACCGGGGAGCTGTTTTTT,CASSTGQISNTGELFF
-,TRBV4-2,TRBJ2-1,-,TGTGCCAGCAGCCAAGAGAAACTAGCCTACAATGAGCAGTTCTTC,CASSQEKLAYNEQFF
-,TRBV4-1,TRBJ1-6,-,TGCGCCAGCAGCCATGGGCAGCCTTATAATTCACCCCTCCACTTT,CASSHGQPYNSPLHF
-,TRBV15,TRBJ1-3,-,TGTGCCACGAATCAGGGGAGCTCTGGAAACACCATATATTTT,CATNQGSSGNTIYF
-,TRBV6-1,TRBJ1-5,-,TGTGCCAGCAGTGAATTGGGGGGTTGGGGCAATCAGCCCCAGCATTTT,CASSELGGWGNQPQHF
TRBD2,TRBV29-1,TRBJ2-7,-,TGCAGCGTTGAGCTCCTGACTAGCGCCAGCTCCTACGAGCAGTACTTC,CSVELLTSASSYEQYF
-,TRBV2,TRBJ2-7,-,TGTGCCAGCAGGAACATCTACGAGCAGTACTTC,CASRNIYEQYF
-,TRBV6-4,TRBJ1-2,many,TGTGCCAGCAGTGACTCGTCAGGGATGGGCTACACCTTC,CASSDSSGMGYTF